This TCR beta chain derives from a study of CD8 T cells in ankylosing spondylitis. The J segment lost 9 bases and the V segment lost 4 bases, leaving 3 bases of the junction unmatched. The CDR3 runs 14 residues. The germline V gene has CDR1 MGHRA and CDR2 YSYEKL. MiXCR was run by TCRdb on the 5' RACE reads, yielding one entry per CDR3 protein. The data contain about 360,000 distinct CDR3 sequences, roughly 20% of them singletons. This chain connects TRBV4-1 to TRBJ1-6, with 10 bases matching TRBD1. The TCR originated in a male donor with ankylosing spondylitis or in good health (not recorded which). Source material: blood, either unsorted or a sorted T cell fraction (not recorded which). CDR3 DNA sequence: TGCGCCAGCAGCCCGGGGACAGGGGCTTCACCCCTCCACTTT. This sequence encodes CASSPGTGASPLHF.